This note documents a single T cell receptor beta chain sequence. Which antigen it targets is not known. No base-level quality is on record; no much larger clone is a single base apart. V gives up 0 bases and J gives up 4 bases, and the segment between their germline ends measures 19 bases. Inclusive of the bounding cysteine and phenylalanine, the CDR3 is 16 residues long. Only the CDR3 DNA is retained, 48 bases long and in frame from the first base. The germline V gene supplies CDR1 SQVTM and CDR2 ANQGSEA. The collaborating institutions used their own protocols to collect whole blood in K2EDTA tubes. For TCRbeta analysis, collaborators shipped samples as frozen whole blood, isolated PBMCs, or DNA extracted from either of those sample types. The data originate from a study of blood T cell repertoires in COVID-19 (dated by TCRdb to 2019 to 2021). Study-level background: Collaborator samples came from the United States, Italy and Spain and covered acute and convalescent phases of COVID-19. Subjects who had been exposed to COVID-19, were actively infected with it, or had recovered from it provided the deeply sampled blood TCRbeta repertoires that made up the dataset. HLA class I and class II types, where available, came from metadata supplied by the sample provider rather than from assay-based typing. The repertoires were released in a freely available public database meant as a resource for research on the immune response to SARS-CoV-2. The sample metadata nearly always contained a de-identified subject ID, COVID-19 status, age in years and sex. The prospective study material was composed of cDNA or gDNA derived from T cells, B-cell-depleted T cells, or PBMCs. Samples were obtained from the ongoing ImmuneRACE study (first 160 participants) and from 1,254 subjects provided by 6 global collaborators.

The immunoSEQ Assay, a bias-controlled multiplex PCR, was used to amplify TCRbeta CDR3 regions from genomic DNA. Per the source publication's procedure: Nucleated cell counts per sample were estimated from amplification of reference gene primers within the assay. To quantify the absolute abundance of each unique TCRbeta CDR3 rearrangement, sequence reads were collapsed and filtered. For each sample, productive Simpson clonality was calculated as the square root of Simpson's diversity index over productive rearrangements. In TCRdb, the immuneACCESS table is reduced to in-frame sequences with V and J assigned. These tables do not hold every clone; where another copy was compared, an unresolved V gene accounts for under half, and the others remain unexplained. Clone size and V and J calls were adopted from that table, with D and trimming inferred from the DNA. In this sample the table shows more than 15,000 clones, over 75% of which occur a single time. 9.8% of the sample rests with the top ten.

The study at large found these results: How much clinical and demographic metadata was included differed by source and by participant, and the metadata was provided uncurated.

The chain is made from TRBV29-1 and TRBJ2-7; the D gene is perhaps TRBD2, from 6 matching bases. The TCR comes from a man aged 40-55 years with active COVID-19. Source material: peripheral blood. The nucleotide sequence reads TGCAGCGTTGAAGAGGACTCGCTTACTAGCACTTACGAGCAGTACTTC. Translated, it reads CSVEEDSLTSTYEQYF.